A selection of T cell receptor beta chains follows, all from one sample in a study of blood T cell repertoires in COVID-19. Here immunoSEQ multiplex PCR was the method, and the copy in TCRdb shows in-frame clones only, minus some. The repertoire holds about 14,000 clones, with approximately 80% as singletons. The sample comprised peripheral blood. These receptors were obtained from a woman in her fifties or sixties with active or convalescent COVID-19. Each CDR3 is given with its conserved first and last residue. A D gene is named only where the DNA matches it firmly. A clone size is listed for some rows: how often the clone was seen (once, few, many), or a class if it is expanded.

CDR3 DNA: TGTGCCAGCAGCCTAGTAGCGGGGGCCTCCTCCTACAATGAGCAGTTCTTC; CDR3 protein: CASSLVAGASSYNEQFF; clone size: .; J gene: TRBJ2-1; V gene: TRBV7-3; D gene: TRBD2
CDR3 DNA: TGCAGCGTCACTGAGACTGAAGCTTTCTTT; CDR3 protein: CSVTETEAFF; clone size: .; J gene: TRBJ1-1; V gene: TRBV29-1; D gene: .
CDR3 DNA: TGTGCCACCAGTGAGGCTGTGAACACTGAAGCTTTCTTT; CDR3 protein: CATSEAVNTEAFF; clone size: few; J gene: TRBJ1-1; V gene: TRBV24-1; D gene: .
CDR3 DNA: TGTGCCAGCAGTCCAGACAGCCTCTACGAGCAGTACTTC; CDR3 protein: CASSPDSLYEQYF; clone size: few; J gene: TRBJ2-7; V gene: TRBV2; D gene: .
CDR3 DNA: TGCAGTGCCGGGACTAGCTACGAGCAGTACTTC; CDR3 protein: CSAGTSYEQYF; clone size: once; J gene: TRBJ2-7; V gene: TRBV20-1; D gene: TRBD2
CDR3 DNA: TGTGCCAGTAGTATATTTAGGGGGCCCACAGATACGCAGTATTTT; CDR3 protein: CASSIFRGPTDTQYF; clone size: once; J gene: TRBJ2-3; V gene: TRBV19; D gene: TRBD1
CDR3 DNA: TGTGCCAGCAGACCGCTACAGGGGGGAGTGTACGAGCAGTACTTC; CDR3 protein: CASRPLQGGVYEQYF; clone size: .; J gene: TRBJ2-7; V gene: TRBV2; D gene: TRBD1
CDR3 DNA: TGTGCCAGCAGTGAAGCTCATTTCCGCCGCCCGAGCTCCTACAATGAGCAGTTCTTC; CDR3 protein: CASSEAHFRRPSSYNEQFF; clone size: .; J gene: TRBJ2-1; V gene: TRBV2; D gene: .
CDR3 DNA: TGCGCCAGCAGCCCTCCTGCACTAGCGGGACCAGATACGCAGTATTTT; CDR3 protein: CASSPPALAGPDTQYF; clone size: .; J gene: TRBJ2-3; V gene: TRBV4-1; D gene: TRBD2
CDR3 DNA: TGTGCCAGCAGTTTCGCGGGTTATGAGCAGTTCTTC; CDR3 protein: CASSFAGYEQFF; clone size: once; J gene: TRBJ2-1; V gene: TRBV27; D gene: .
CDR3 DNA: TGCGCCAGCAGCTTAGGGGCAGGAAACATTGGGGATACGCAGTATTTT; CDR3 protein: CASSLGAGNIGDTQYF; clone size: .; J gene: TRBJ2-3; V gene: TRBV5-1; D gene: .
CDR3 DNA: TGTGCCAGCAGCCCCCGGGACAGGGGTCGGGAGCAGTACTTC; CDR3 protein: CASSPRDRGREQYF; clone size: once; J gene: TRBJ2-7; V gene: TRBV3-1/TRBV3-2; D gene: TRBD1
CDR3 DNA: TGTGCCATCAGGCGACAGGGAATGGACCAAAATTACGAGCAGTACTTC; CDR3 protein: CAIRRQGMDQNYEQYF; clone size: once; J gene: TRBJ2-7; V gene: TRBV10-3; D gene: TRBD1
CDR3 DNA: TGTGCCAGCAGTTACTCTTACCGGGATAATCAGCCCCAGCATTTT; CDR3 protein: CASSYSYRDNQPQHF; clone size: once; J gene: TRBJ1-5; V gene: TRBV6-5; D gene: .
CDR3 DNA: TGTGCCAGCAGTGAATGGGGGGACAGGGCCTACGAGCAGTACTTC; CDR3 protein: CASSEWGDRAYEQYF; clone size: .; J gene: TRBJ2-7; V gene: TRBV25-1; D gene: TRBD1
CDR3 DNA: TGTGCCAGCAGCGTAGCTCGTGGGCGACAGGGAAATTCACCCCTCCACTTT; CDR3 protein: CASSVARGRQGNSPLHF; clone size: .; J gene: TRBJ1-6; V gene: TRBV9; D gene: TRBD1
CDR3 DNA: TGTGCTAGTGTTATGCTGCAACCGGGGTTGGATACGCAGTATTTT; CDR3 protein: CASVMLQPGLDTQYF; clone size: .; J gene: TRBJ2-3; V gene: TRBV12-5; D gene: .
CDR3 DNA: TGTGCCAGCAGCCAAGATCGGACAGGGGGATGGAGTGAAAAACTGTTTTTT; CDR3 protein: CASSQDRTGGWSEKLFF; clone size: .; J gene: TRBJ1-4; V gene: TRBV3-1/TRBV3-2; D gene: TRBD1
CDR3 DNA: TGCGCCAGCAGCTACGGACTCAACACGTACTCTGGAAACACCATATATTTT; CDR3 protein: CASSYGLNTYSGNTIYF; clone size: once; J gene: TRBJ1-3; V gene: TRBV5-1; D gene: .
CDR3 DNA: TGTGCCAGCTCACCTCAGGGGACTAACTATGGCTACACCTTC; CDR3 protein: CASSPQGTNYGYTF; clone size: .; J gene: TRBJ1-2; V gene: TRBV18; D gene: .
CDR3 DNA: TGTGCCAGCAGCCAGGGGGGACAGGGGGCAGGAAAACTGTTTTTT; CDR3 protein: CASSQGGQGAGKLFF; clone size: .; J gene: TRBJ1-4; V gene: TRBV7-2; D gene: TRBD1
CDR3 DNA: TGTGCCAGCAGTTTCCAGACAGGGAACGGCTACACCTTC; CDR3 protein: CASSFQTGNGYTF; clone size: .; J gene: TRBJ1-2; V gene: TRBV27; D gene: TRBD1
CDR3 DNA: TGTGCCAGCAGCTTCCCGGGAGTATACGAGCAGTACTTC; CDR3 protein: CASSFPGVYEQYF; clone size: .; J gene: TRBJ2-7; V gene: TRBV11-2; D gene: .
CDR3 DNA: TGTGCCAGCAGCCGGGACAGGGTATCAATGGGATCCGGGGAGCTGTTTTTT; CDR3 protein: CASSRDRVSMGSGELFF; clone size: few; J gene: TRBJ2-2; V gene: TRBV11-2; D gene: TRBD1
CDR3 DNA: TGCGCCAGCAGCCAATGGACAGGGAAGTCCTACAATGAGCAGTTCTTC; CDR3 protein: CASSQWTGKSYNEQFF; clone size: .; J gene: TRBJ2-1; V gene: TRBV4-1; D gene: TRBD1
CDR3 DNA: TGTGCCAGCTTAGGCACAGGGTGGGCTGGGGCCAACGTCCTGACTTTC; CDR3 protein: CASLGTGWAGANVLTF; clone size: once; J gene: TRBJ2-6; V gene: TRBV5-6; D gene: .
CDR3 DNA: TGTGCCAGCCTGGGGGGCTATGGCTACACCTTC; CDR3 protein: CASLGGYGYTF; clone size: .; J gene: TRBJ1-2; V gene: TRBV5-4; D gene: .
CDR3 DNA: TGCGCCAGCAGCTTAGGAAATTCCGGAGCTGGAAACACCATATATTTT; CDR3 protein: CASSLGNSGAGNTIYF; clone size: .; J gene: TRBJ1-3; V gene: TRBV5-1; D gene: .
CDR3 DNA: TGTGCCAGCTCACCACCGGGACTGACTAATGAAAAACTGTTTTTT; CDR3 protein: CASSPPGLTNEKLFF; clone size: .; J gene: TRBJ1-4; V gene: TRBV18; D gene: .
CDR3 DNA: TGTGCCAGCAGTTTAGCTACGGGACTAGCGGTCAGTCCCTACAATGAGCAGTTCTTC; CDR3 protein: CASSLATGLAVSPYNEQFF; clone size: .; J gene: TRBJ2-1; V gene: TRBV28; D gene: TRBD2
CDR3 DNA: TGTGCCAGCAGCCGACGGACGGGGGGGCACAATCAGCCCCAGCATTTT; CDR3 protein: CASSRRTGGHNQPQHF; clone size: .; J gene: TRBJ1-5; V gene: TRBV4-2; D gene: .
CDR3 DNA: TGTGCCAGTAGTAGAGGGACAGGCGACGTCCATGAAAAACTGTTTTTT; CDR3 protein: CASSRGTGDVHEKLFF; clone size: .; J gene: TRBJ1-4; V gene: TRBV19; D gene: TRBD1
CDR3 DNA: TGTGCCAGCAGGACAGGGGGCCCCGAGCAGTTCTTC; CDR3 protein: CASRTGGPEQFF; clone size: .; J gene: TRBJ2-1; V gene: TRBV6-5; D gene: TRBD1
CDR3 DNA: TGTGCCAGCAGAGCGACTAGCGGGAGTACAGATACGCAGTATTTT; CDR3 protein: CASRATSGSTDTQYF; clone size: .; J gene: TRBJ2-3; V gene: TRBV2; D gene: TRBD2
CDR3 DNA: TGCGCCAGCAGCCTCCTTGCGGGACTCGCCTACGAGCAGTACTTC; CDR3 protein: CASSLLAGLAYEQYF; clone size: .; J gene: TRBJ2-7; V gene: TRBV4-1; D gene: .
CDR3 DNA: TGTGCCAGCAGCTTGGCAGCGGAAAAAGGCGAGCAGTACTTC; CDR3 protein: CASSLAAEKGEQYF; clone size: .; J gene: TRBJ2-7; V gene: TRBV5-4; D gene: .
CDR3 DNA: TGTGCCAGCAGCTTCCACAGGGGGCTGGGTGAGACCCAGTACTTC; CDR3 protein: CASSFHRGLGETQYF; clone size: .; J gene: TRBJ2-5; V gene: TRBV7-9; D gene: TRBD1
CDR3 DNA: TGTGCCATCAGTGGGGGGCTGAGAGGAGAGGAGACCCAGTACTTC; CDR3 protein: CAISGGLRGEETQYF; clone size: .; J gene: TRBJ2-5; V gene: TRBV10-3; D gene: .
CDR3 DNA: TGTGCCAGCTCACCGACAGCTACTAATAACGAGCAGTACTTC; CDR3 protein: CASSPTATNNEQYF; clone size: .; J gene: TRBJ2-7; V gene: TRBV18; D gene: .
CDR3 DNA: TGTGCCAGCTCACCACGGCAGGGGTATAACTCTGGAAACACCATATATTTT; CDR3 protein: CASSPRQGYNSGNTIYF; clone size: .; J gene: TRBJ1-3; V gene: TRBV18; D gene: .
CDR3 DNA: TGTGCCAGCAGTTTTGGGGGCGCTGAAGCTTTCTTT; CDR3 protein: CASSFGGAEAFF; clone size: .; J gene: TRBJ1-1; V gene: TRBV27; D gene: .
CDR3 DNA: TGTGCCAGCAGTCGGTTGAACACTGAAGCTTTCTTT; CDR3 protein: CASSRLNTEAFF; clone size: few; J gene: TRBJ1-1; V gene: TRBV12-3/TRBV12-4; D gene: .
CDR3 DNA: TGTGCCAGCAGTGAAGTTGGCGGCTTCTCCTACAATGAGCAGTTCTTC; CDR3 protein: CASSEVGGFSYNEQFF; clone size: once; J gene: TRBJ2-1; V gene: TRBV2; D gene: .
CDR3 DNA: TGTGCCAGCAGCCCAATCGTCGGGACAGGGAATTCACCCCTCCACTTT; CDR3 protein: CASSPIVGTGNSPLHF; clone size: once; J gene: TRBJ1-6; V gene: TRBV16; D gene: TRBD1
CDR3 DNA: TGTGCCAGCTCACCACCACCCGGGACAGGGAACTACGAGCAGTACTTC; CDR3 protein: CASSPPPGTGNYEQYF; clone size: .; J gene: TRBJ2-7; V gene: TRBV18; D gene: TRBD1
CDR3 DNA: TGCAGCGTAGAAGATCTAGCGGGAGGTTACAATGAGCAGTTCTTC; CDR3 protein: CSVEDLAGGYNEQFF; clone size: .; J gene: TRBJ2-1; V gene: TRBV29-1; D gene: TRBD2
CDR3 DNA: TGTGCCAGCTCAACCAGTGGGAACACTGAAGCTTTCTTT; CDR3 protein: CASSTSGNTEAFF; clone size: .; J gene: TRBJ1-1; V gene: TRBV18; D gene: .
CDR3 DNA: TGTGCCAGCAACCGAGCGGGGGCCTCCTACGAGCAGTACTTC; CDR3 protein: CASNRAGASYEQYF; clone size: .; J gene: TRBJ2-7; V gene: TRBV6-5; D gene: TRBD2
CDR3 DNA: TGTGCCAGCAGTAGGACAGACAGTATGAGCTACACCTTC; CDR3 protein: CASSRTDSMSYTF; clone size: once; J gene: TRBJ1-2; V gene: TRBV12-3/TRBV12-4; D gene: .
CDR3 DNA: TGTGCCAGCAGCAGGGACTACGAGCAGTACTTC; CDR3 protein: CASSRDYEQYF; clone size: .; J gene: TRBJ2-7; V gene: TRBV27; D gene: .
CDR3 DNA: TGTGCCAGCAGTTTGAAGACTAGCGGGGTTGAGCAGTTCTTC; CDR3 protein: CASSLKTSGVEQFF; clone size: .; J gene: TRBJ2-1; V gene: TRBV28; D gene: TRBD2
CDR3 DNA: TGTGCCAGCAGTCTCCCCGCGCTAGCGGGGTTATACAATGAGCAGTTCTTC; CDR3 protein: CASSLPALAGLYNEQFF; clone size: .; J gene: TRBJ2-1; V gene: TRBV28; D gene: TRBD2
CDR3 DNA: TGTGCCAGCAGCCAAGCCATTAGCAATCAGCCCCAGCATTTT; CDR3 protein: CASSQAISNQPQHF; clone size: .; J gene: TRBJ1-5; V gene: TRBV3-1/TRBV3-2; D gene: .
CDR3 DNA: TGTGCCATTACCGGGACTAGCGGGAGTGTTGAGTACTTC; CDR3 protein: CAITGTSGSVEYF; clone size: .; J gene: TRBJ2-7; V gene: TRBV10-3; D gene: TRBD2
CDR3 DNA: TGCGCCAGCAGCCCTAGCGCTGGGACTGAAGCTTTCTTT; CDR3 protein: CASSPSAGTEAFF; clone size: .; J gene: TRBJ1-1; V gene: TRBV5-1; D gene: .